This record covers a single TCR beta chain. This entry is derived from a study of blood T cell repertoires in COVID-19. Study context: Both acute and convalescent COVID-19 samples were obtained from the United States, Italy and Spain. T cells, B-cell-depleted T cells, or PBMCs provided the cDNA or gDNA that served as material.

Original data processing: Researchers report that nucleated cell counts were estimated from reference gene primer amplification. Sequenced by immunoSEQ multiplex PCR; TCRdb stores in-frame clones only, minus some. The DNA gave D and trimming, while V, J and clone size come from that table. The sample shows approximately 97,000 clones, 90% of them seen only once. CDR3 length: 12 amino acids. Trimming removed 5 bases at V and 13 bases at J, with 17 bases between. Looked up from germline, CDR1 is SGHNT and CDR2 is YENEEA. The gene calls are TRBV11-3 and TRBJ1-1, with D possibly TRBD1 on 5 matching bases. This receptor was taken from a man aged 55 to 70 with acute or convalescent COVID-19. The material sequenced was peripheral blood. The CDR3: CASSINSGRLFF. CDR3 in DNA: TGTGCCAGCAGCATAAATTCAGGGAGGCTTTTCTTT. The variable domain in full, completed from reference TRBV11-3 and TRBJ1-1, reads EAGVVQSPRYKIIEKKQPVAFWCNPISGHNTLYWYLQNLGQGPELLIRYENEEAVDDSQLPKDRFSAERLKGVDSTLKIQPAELGDSAVYLCASSINSGRLFFGQGTRLTVV.